Listed here is a single T cell receptor (beta chain). The protocol was immunoSEQ multiplex PCR, while the TCRdb copy is restricted to in-frame clones and leaves out a portion. The table shows about 73,000 clones, with around 84% occurring only once. This sample was included in a study of OX40 agonist ivuxolimab in advanced cancers. The CDR3 loop spans 14 amino acids. V was pared by 5 bases and J by 4 bases, with 4 bases of the junction left unmatched. Germline loops: CDR1 SEHNR, CDR2 FQNEAQ (reference sequence). This sequence was found in an adult with an advanced solid tumor such as melanoma, head and neck, liver or kidney cancer. Specimen: CD4+ or CD8+ T cells sorted from blood, collected in a trial of the OX40 agonist ivuxolimab. The chain employs TRBV7-9 and TRBJ1-5; TRBD1 matches at 8 bases. The CDR3 DNA sequence: TGTGCCAGCAGCCAGGACAGGGCAAATCAGCCCCAGCATTTT. It codes for CASSQDRANQPQHF.